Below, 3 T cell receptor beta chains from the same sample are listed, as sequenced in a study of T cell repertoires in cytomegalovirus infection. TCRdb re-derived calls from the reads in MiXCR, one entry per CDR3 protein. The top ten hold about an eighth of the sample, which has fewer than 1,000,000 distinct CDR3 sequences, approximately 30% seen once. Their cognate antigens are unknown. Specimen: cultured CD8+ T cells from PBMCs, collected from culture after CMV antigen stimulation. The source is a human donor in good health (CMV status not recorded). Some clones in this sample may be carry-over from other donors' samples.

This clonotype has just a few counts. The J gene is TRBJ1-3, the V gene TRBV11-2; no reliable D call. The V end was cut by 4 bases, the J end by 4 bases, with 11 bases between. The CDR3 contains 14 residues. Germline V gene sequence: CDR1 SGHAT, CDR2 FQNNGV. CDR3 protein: CASSSSGLGNTIYF. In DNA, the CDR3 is TGTGCCAGCAGCTCCTCCGGTCTCGGAAACACCATATATTTT. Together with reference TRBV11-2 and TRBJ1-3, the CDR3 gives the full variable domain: EAGVAQSPRYKIIEKRQSVAFWCNPISGHATLYWYQQILGQGPKLLIQFQNNGVVDDSQLPKDRFSAERLKGVDSTLKIQPAKLEDSAVYLCASSSSGLGNTIYFGEGSWLTVV.

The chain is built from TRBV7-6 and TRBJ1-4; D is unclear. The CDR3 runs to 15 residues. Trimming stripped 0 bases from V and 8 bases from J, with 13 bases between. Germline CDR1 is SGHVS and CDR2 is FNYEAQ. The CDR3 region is CASSLASDGNEKLFF. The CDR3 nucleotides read TGTGCCAGCAGCTTAGCGTCGGACGGCAACGAAAAACTGTTTTTT. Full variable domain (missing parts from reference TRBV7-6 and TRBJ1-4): GAGVSQSPRYKVTKRGQDVALRCDPISGHVSLYWYRQALGQGPEFLTYFNYEAQQDKSGLPNDRFSAERPEGSISTLTIQRTEQRDSAMYRCASSLASDGNEKLFFGSGTQLSVL.

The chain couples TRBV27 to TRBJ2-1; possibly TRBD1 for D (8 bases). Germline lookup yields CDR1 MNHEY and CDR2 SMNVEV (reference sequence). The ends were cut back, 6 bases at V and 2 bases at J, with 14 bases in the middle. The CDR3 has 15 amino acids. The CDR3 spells CASRYRGGPYNEQFF. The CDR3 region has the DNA TGTGCCAGCAGATACAGGGGGGGACCCTACAATGAGCAGTTCTTC.